The present T cell receptor (beta chain) was sequenced within a study of T cell repertoires in cytomegalovirus infection. Study details: Public TCR beta signatures were indicative of both CMV infection and a matching HLA type.

Trimming cost V 6 bases and J 1 base, with 12 bases left between them. Per the germline V gene, CDR1 is SGHTA and CDR2 is FQGNSA. The CDR3 extends over 14 amino acids. The study's findings and limits: Summed frequency of public TCR beta families distinguished CMV carriers with the relevant HLA. There were HLA-C-restricted CMV-specific TCR beta clonotypes dominating the ex vivo response.

From the reads, TCRdb called clonotypes with MiXCR, one entry per CDR3 protein. The repertoire holds under 50,000 distinct CDR3 sequences, with approximately 22% as singletons. As to this clonotype: Its antigen is currently unknown.

This chain joins TRBV7-2 and TRBJ1-1; D remains unclear. The sequence was collected from a human donor in good health (CMV status not recorded). Some clones in this sample may be carry-over from other donors' samples. The sequencing input was PBMCs, sequenced either directly or after in vitro stimulation (not recorded which). This chain's CDR3 is CASRGSSWNTEAFF. The CDR3 bases are TGTGCCAGCAGGGGGAGTTCTTGGAACACTGAAGCTTTCTTT.